This TCR beta chain stems from a study of beta chain features in type 1 diabetes. The overall study: What patients shared with healthy donors was a similar profile of age, gender and cell yields.

The entirety of the isolated RNA underwent reverse transcription, so expressed TCRB transcripts were sequenced. Sequenced by immunoSEQ multiplex PCR; TCRdb stores in-frame clones only, minus some. The sample holds around 300,000 clones, 7.5% to 9.5% seen once. Cell sorting via CD45RO/CCR7/CD25/CD127/CD95/CD27 was performed to obtain CD4+ naive, central memory, regulatory and stem cell-like memory cells. Each of the sorted populations had a purity greater than 95%. Study results and limitations: Although PCR might favor shorter templates, it would do so equally in patients and controls.

This clone was detected only a few times. Its antigen is undetermined. The CDR3 sequence is 15 residues long. Trimming cost V 4 bases and J 3 bases; bases outside gene matches: 6. Looked up from germline, CDR1 is PRHDT and CDR2 is FYEKMQ (reference sequence). The sequenced sample was central memory CD4+ T cells from blood. The chain couples TRBV13 to TRBJ2-5, with 9 bases lining up with TRBD2. This TCR was sampled from a woman between 18 and 29 years old in good health. The CDR3, as DNA: TGTGCCAGCAGCTCTAGTAGCGGGAGTAAAGAGACCCAGTACTTC. Its protein product is CASSSSSGSKETQYF.